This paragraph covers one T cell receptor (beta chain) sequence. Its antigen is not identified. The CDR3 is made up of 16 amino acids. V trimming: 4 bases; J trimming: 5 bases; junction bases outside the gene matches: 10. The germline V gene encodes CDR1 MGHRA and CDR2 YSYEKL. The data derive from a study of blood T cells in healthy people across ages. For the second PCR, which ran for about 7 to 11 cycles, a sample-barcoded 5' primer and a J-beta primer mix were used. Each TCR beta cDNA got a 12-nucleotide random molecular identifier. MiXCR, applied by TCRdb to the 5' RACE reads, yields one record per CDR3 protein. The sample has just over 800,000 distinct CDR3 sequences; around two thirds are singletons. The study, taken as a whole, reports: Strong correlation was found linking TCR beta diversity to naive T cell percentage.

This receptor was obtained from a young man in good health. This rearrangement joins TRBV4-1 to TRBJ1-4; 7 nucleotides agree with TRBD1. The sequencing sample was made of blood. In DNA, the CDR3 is TGCGCCAGCAGCCTGCGTCGGGACAGATCCAATGAAAAACTGTTTTTT. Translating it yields CASSLRRDRSNEKLFF.